This TCR beta chain was sequenced for a study of T cell responses to AZD1222 COVID-19 vaccine. General observations from the study: Females made up more of the donors, who were largely white British, and clonal diversity may have come out too low. Among vaccine-associated CD4 TCRs, coverage spanned spike, with dominance at 160-218 and 743-854.

Clones were sequenced by immunoSEQ multiplex PCR, and TCRdb holds only the in-frame ones, with some missing. The data hold about 160,000 clones, with around 89% observed a single time. As for this clone: Its antigen is currently unknown.

V lost 6 bases to trimming and J lost 0 bases, with 24 bases between them. Germline V CDR1 and CDR2: LGHDT, YNNKEL (reference sequence). The CDR3 totals 19 residues. The clonotype was recovered from an adult in good health. This sample comprised peripheral blood, obtained on day 0 of AZD1222 vaccination. The chain recombines TRBV3-1 (or the pseudogene TRBV3-2) with TRBJ1-5; D not certain. CDR3 DNA sequence: TGTGCCAGCAGTCCCTATACCGGCACAGAGAAAGATAGCAATCAGCCCCAGCATTTT. Its translation is CASSPYTGTEKDSNQPQHF.